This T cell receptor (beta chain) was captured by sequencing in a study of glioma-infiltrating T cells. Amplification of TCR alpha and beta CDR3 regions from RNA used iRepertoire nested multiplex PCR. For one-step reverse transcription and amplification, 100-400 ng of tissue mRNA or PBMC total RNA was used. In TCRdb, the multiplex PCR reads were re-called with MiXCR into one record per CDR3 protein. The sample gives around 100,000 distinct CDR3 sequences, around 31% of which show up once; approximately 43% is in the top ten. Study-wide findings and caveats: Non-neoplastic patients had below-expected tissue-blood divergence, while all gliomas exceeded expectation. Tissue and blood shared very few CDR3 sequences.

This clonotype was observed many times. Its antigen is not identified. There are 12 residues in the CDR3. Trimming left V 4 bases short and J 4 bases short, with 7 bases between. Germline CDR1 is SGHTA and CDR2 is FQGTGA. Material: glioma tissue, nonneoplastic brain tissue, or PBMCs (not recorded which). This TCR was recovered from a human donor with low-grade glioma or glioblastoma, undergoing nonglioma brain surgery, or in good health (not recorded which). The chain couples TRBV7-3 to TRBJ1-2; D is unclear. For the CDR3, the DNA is TGTGCCAGCAGCTATGCGGGCTATGGCTACACCTTC. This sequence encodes CASSYAGYGYTF. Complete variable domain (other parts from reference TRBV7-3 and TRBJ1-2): GAGVSQTPSNKVTEKGKYVELRCDPISGHTALYWYRQSLGQGPEFLIYFQGTGAADDSGLPNDRFFAVRPEGSVSTLKIQRTERGDSAVYLCASSYAGYGYTFGSGTRLTVV.